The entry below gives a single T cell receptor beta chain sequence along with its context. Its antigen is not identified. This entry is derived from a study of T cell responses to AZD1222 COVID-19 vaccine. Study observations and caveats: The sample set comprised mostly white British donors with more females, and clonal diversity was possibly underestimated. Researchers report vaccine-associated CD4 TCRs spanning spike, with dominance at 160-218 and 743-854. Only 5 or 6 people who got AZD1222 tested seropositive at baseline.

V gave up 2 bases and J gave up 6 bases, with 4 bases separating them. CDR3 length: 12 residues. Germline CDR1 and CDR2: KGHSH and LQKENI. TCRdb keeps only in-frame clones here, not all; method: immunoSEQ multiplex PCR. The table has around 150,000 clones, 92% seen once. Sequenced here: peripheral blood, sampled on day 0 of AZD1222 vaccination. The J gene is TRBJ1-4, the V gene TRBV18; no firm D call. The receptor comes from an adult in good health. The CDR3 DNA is TGTGCCAGCTCACCAAGGGATGAAAAACTGTTTTTT. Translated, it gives CASSPRDEKLFF.